Following are 18 T cell receptor beta chains from one sample sequenced in a study of OX40 agonist ivuxolimab in advanced cancers. Here immunoSEQ multiplex PCR was the method, and the copy in TCRdb shows in-frame clones only, minus some. The sample holds around 57,000 clones, roughly 90% seen once. Material: CD4+ or CD8+ T cells sorted from blood, obtained in a trial of the OX40 agonist ivuxolimab. These TCRs come from an adult with an advanced solid tumor such as melanoma, head and neck, liver or kidney cancer.

The chain carries TRBV27 and TRBJ1-5; a weak D match, TRBD1 (5 bases). The CDR3 has 14 amino acids. Trimming removed 3 bases from V and 5 bases from J, with 11 bases in between. Germline V CDR1 and CDR2: MNHEY, SMNVEV (reference sequence). The CDR3 DNA sequence: TGTGCCAGCAGTTTGGTGGGGGAGGATCAGCCCCAGCATTTT. This sequence encodes CASSLVGEDQPQHF.

The rearrangement joins TRBV5-6 to TRBJ1-6; unclear D gene. The CDR3 runs to 13 residues. CDR1 is SGHDT, CDR2 YYEEEE, per germline. V shed 4 bases and J shed 9 bases, with 11 bases lying between them. The CDR3 DNA is TGTGCCAGCAGCCACCTAACTGGTTCACCCCTCCACTTT. This gives the protein CASSHLTGSPLHF.

This clone was picked up one time. The chain is built from TRBV6-5 and TRBJ2-3; D is possibly TRBD1 (5 bases). The germline V gene encodes CDR1 MNHEY and CDR2 SVGAGI. Trimming took off 2 bases at V and 2 bases at J, with 8 bases between the two ends. The CDR3 totals 14 residues. This CDR3 is CASSYLGDTDTQYF. Written as DNA, the CDR3 is TGTGCCAGCAGTTACCTAGGGGACACAGATACGCAGTATTTT.

The chain couples TRBV6-6 to TRBJ1-5; tentative D call: TRBD1 (5 bases). Trimming stripped 6 bases from V and 1 base from J, with 16 bases between. This CDR3 contains 16 residues. Germline V gene sequence: CDR1 MNHNY, CDR2 SVGAGI (reference sequence). This CDR3 is CASSLTARLSNQPQHF. CDR3 coding DNA: TGTGCCAGCAGCCTGACAGCTAGGTTAAGCAATCAGCCCCAGCATTTT.

Written as DNA, the CDR3 is TGTGCCAGCATGCGGACAGCGGCTCTAGGGCCCCAGCATTTT. Translated: CASMRTAALGPQHF. J is TRBJ1-5 and V is TRBV2; D is perhaps TRBD1 (6 bases). V was pared by 7 bases and J by 9 bases, with 19 bases between. Germline V CDR1 and CDR2: SNHLY, FYNNEI. The CDR3 sequence is 14 residues long.

This rearrangement joins TRBV19 to TRBJ1-5; D is perhaps TRBD1 (6 bases). This CDR3 has 15 amino acids. Germline assignment: CDR1 LNHDA and CDR2 SQIVND (reference sequence). Trimming left V 5 bases short and J 6 bases short, with 17 bases between. The CDR3 is CASSLRGEVAQPQHF. CDR3 DNA: TGTGCCAGTAGTCTCAGGGGTGAGGTTGCTCAGCCCCAGCATTTT. The full variable domain, with the rest looked up from reference TRBV19 and TRBJ1-5, is DGGITQSPKYLFRKEGQNVTLSCEQNLNHDAMYWYRQDPGQGLRLIYYSQIVNDFQKGDIAEGYSVSREKKESFPLTVTSAQKNPTAFYLCASSLRGEVAQPQHFGDGTRLSIL.

The V call is TRBV30, the J call TRBJ1-6; D might be TRBD1 (5 bases). Germline CDR1 GTSNPN, CDR2 SVGIG (reference sequence). V was pared by 5 bases and J by 9 bases, with 14 bases between. The CDR3 has 13 residues. The CDR3 DNA is TGTGCCTGGGCGGGGCACACGAGTTCACCCCTCCACTTT. Protein product: CAWAGHTSSPLHF.

The chain couples TRBV15 to TRBJ2-7; 7 bases match TRBD1. Germline CDR1 reads LNHNV; CDR2 reads YYDKDF (reference sequence). CDR3 length equals 13 residues. Unmatched junction bases numbered 2, after V lost 3 bases and J lost 3 bases. The chain's CDR3 is CATSSRQGYEQYF. The CDR3 DNA sequence: TGTGCCACCAGCAGCCGACAGGGCTACGAGCAGTACTTC.

This sequence joins TRBV5-5 and TRBJ1-1, with a tentative D call TRBD1 (5 bases). V was clipped by 4 bases and J by 7 bases, with 17 bases between them. CDR3 size: 14 residues. Germline values: CDR1 SGHKS, CDR2 YYEKEE (reference sequence). The CDR3 loop is CASSLGLPSGEAFF. CDR3 nucleotide sequence: TGTGCCAGCAGCCTGGGACTCCCAAGCGGTGAAGCTTTCTTT.

The chain has TRBV2 and TRBJ1-6; D is possibly TRBD1 (5 bases). The CDR3 has 13 residues. Germline CDR1 reads SNHLY; CDR2 reads FYNNEI. V was trimmed by 9 bases and J by 9 bases, leaving 15 bases between them. Here the CDR3 reads CASRAGAASPLHF. The CDR3 nucleotides read TGTGCCAGTCGAGCCGGGGCAGCTTCACCCCTCCACTTT.

V is TRBV28 and J is TRBJ2-1; D ambiguous. Trimming took off 3 bases at V and 5 bases at J, with 14 bases between the two ends. Germline-derived CDR1 and CDR2 are MDHEN and SYDVKM. CDR3 length: 15 amino acids. The CDR3 sequence: CASSLPRVGNNEQFF. DNA of the CDR3: TGTGCCAGCAGTTTGCCCCGAGTCGGAAACAATGAGCAGTTCTTC.

The rearrangement links TRBV7-9 to TRBJ2-3; D is uncertain. The CDR3 contains 12 residues. Trimming shortened V by 4 bases and J by 7 bases, and 9 bases separated the two germline ends. CDR1 and CDR2 (germline): SEHNR, FQNEAQ (reference sequence). The CDR3 DNA is TGTGCCAGCAGCTATAACTTTCATACGCAGTATTTT. This codes for CASSYNFHTQYF.

The rearrangement uses TRBV5-6 and TRBJ2-3; perhaps D is TRBD1 or TRBD2 (6 bases each). Germline values: CDR1 SGHDT, CDR2 YYEEEE. V lost 0 bases and J 2 bases, leaving 19 bases between the germline ends. The CDR3 extends over 18 amino acids. CDR3 region: CASSLDPGAPVITDTQYF. The DNA for the CDR3 is TGTGCCAGCAGCTTGGACCCGGGGGCTCCCGTTATCACAGATACGCAGTATTTT.

The genes are TRBV7-8 and TRBJ2-1; D call uncertain. Per germline, CDR1 SGHVS and CDR2 FQNEAQ. The CDR3 sequence is 12 residues long. Trimming took off 5 bases at V and 6 bases at J, with 8 bases between the two ends. CDR3 protein: CASSLVRNEQFF. CDR3 coding DNA: TGTGCCAGCAGCCTAGTCCGCAATGAGCAGTTCTTC.

This chain uses TRBV7-2 with TRBJ2-1; D may be TRBD1 (5 bases). The CDR3 contains 15 residues. In germline, CDR1 is SGHTA, CDR2 FQGNSA. V lost 3 bases, J lost 7 bases, and 16 bases lay in between. As DNA, the CDR3 is TGTGCCAGCAGCTTGAGCACAGGCCCGCGAAATGAGCAGTTCTTC. Protein sequence: CASSLSTGPRNEQFF. Full variable domain (rest looked up from reference TRBV7-2 and TRBJ2-1): GAGVSQSPSNKVTEKGKDVELRCDPISGHTALYWYRQSLGQGLEFLIYFQGNSAPDKSGLPSDRFSAERTGGSVSTLTIQRTQQEDSAVYLCASSLSTGPRNEQFFGPGTRLTVL.

The genes are TRBV28 and TRBJ1-5; maybe TRBD1 (6 bases). Germline lookup yields CDR1 MDHEN and CDR2 SYDVKM. CDR3 length equals 14 residues. The V and J ends lost 3 bases and 3 bases respectively, with 9 bases between them. DNA of the CDR3: TGTGCCAGCAGTTTTGGGGGCTTCAATCAGCCCCAGCATTTT. This sequence encodes CASSFGGFNQPQHF.

This chain links TRBV4-2 with TRBJ1-2, with D possibly TRBD1 on 6 matching bases. The V and J ends lost 0 bases and 2 bases respectively, with 16 bases between them. CDR1 and CDR2 from the germline V gene are LGHNA and YNFKEQ. There are 17 residues in the CDR3. The CDR3 spells CASSQESVEQGNYGYTF. Here the CDR3 DNA reads TGTGCCAGCAGCCAAGAATCGGTCGAGCAGGGGAACTATGGCTACACCTTC.

The chain joins TRBV30 to TRBJ1-1, with TRBD1 matching over 7 bases. The CDR3 runs to 17 residues. With V trimmed by 0 bases and J by 1 base, 11 bases remained unmatched. Germline CDR1 and CDR2: GTSNPN and SVGIG (reference sequence). The CDR3 loop reads CAWSVALDDRENTEAFF. CDR3 nucleotide sequence: TGTGCCTGGAGTGTAGCCCTGGACGACAGGGAGAACACTGAAGCTTTCTTT.